The clone carrying this T cell receptor (beta chain) was seen only a few times. Its antigen is as yet unknown. Researchers prepared the TCRbeta library using unique molecular identifiers, the study reports. TCRdb re-analysed the PCR reads in MiXCR, keeping a single row per CDR3 protein. Of 480,000 or so distinct CDR3 sequences listed, roughly a tenth are singletons. The sample belongs to a study of T-cell reconstitution after alpha-beta-depleted transplantation in children. General observations from the study: Surviving recipient T cells and thymic progenitors accounted for the high day-60 TCRbeta diversity observed in some patients. One year post-transplant, T-cell counts and diversity were largely derived from T cells produced anew. Expanded graft clones, several hundred of them, were reportedly the source of alpha-beta T cells about two months after transplant.

Trimming left V 8 bases short and J 1 base short, with 6 bases between. The CDR3 sequence is 12 residues long. Germline CDR1 reads LNHDA; CDR2 reads SQIVND (reference sequence). The V gene is TRBV19, the J gene TRBJ1-5; unclear D gene. This sequence was found in a child aged 2 to 15 with inherited bone marrow failure, due to receive a stem cell transplant. The sample consisted of PBMCs, taken before TCRalphabeta/CD19-depleted stem cell transplant. This CDR3 reads CASEDSNQPQHF. The CDR3 region has the DNA TGTGCCAGTGAGGACAGCAATCAGCCCCAGCATTTT.